One and the same sample provided the 28 T cell receptor beta chains below, sequenced in a study of identical twins' blood T cells. TCRdb called the 5' RACE reads again in MiXCR, with one record for every CDR3 protein. The top ten hold about 6% of the sample, which has 300,000 to 450,000 distinct CDR3 sequences, about 28% seen once. Sequencing used PBMCs. Every receptor here comes from a woman aged 18 to 55 in good health.

The genes are TRBV7-9 and TRBJ2-1; D possibly matches TRBD1 or TRBD2 (6 bases each). Trimming took 2 bases from V and 2 from J, leaving 10 bases between them. This CDR3 spans 15 amino acids. The V gene's germline CDR1 is SEHNR and CDR2 FQNEAQ (reference sequence). The DNA of the CDR3 is TGTGCCAGCAGCTTAAGGGGGGAGCCCTACAATGAGCAGTTCTTC. It yields the protein CASSLRGEPYNEQFF.

The chain uses TRBV7-9 and TRBJ1-1; 7 bases map to TRBD1. The CDR3 spans 19 residues. V lost 1 base and J lost 5; bases outside the gene matches: 19. Per germline, CDR1 SEHNR and CDR2 FQNEAQ (reference sequence). In nucleotides, the CDR3 is TGTGCCAGCAGCTTAGTCCGCCAGGGGGGATTTACGCGAATGACTGAAGCTTTCTTT. Protein sequence: CASSLVRQGGFTRMTEAFF.

This clonotype was picked up a small number of times. This chain joins TRBV20-1 and TRBJ2-5; TRBD2 agrees at 7 bases. The CDR3 has 14 residues. Germline V CDR1 and CDR2: DFQATT, SNEGSKA (reference sequence). J was trimmed by 2 bases and V by 2 bases; bases with no gene match: 5. CDR3 sequence (DNA): TGCAGTGCTAGAAGGCTAGCGGTACAAGAGACCCAGTACTTC. Protein: CSARRLAVQETQYF.

This clonotype was observed a few times. This chain connects TRBV5-1 to TRBJ2-3; D remains unclear. Between the trimmed V and J ends, which lost 5 bases and 2 bases, there was a span of 12 bases. CDR3 length: 14 residues. Germline CDR1 and CDR2: SGHRS and YFSETQ. CDR3 in DNA: TGCGCCAGCAGATACGAGGAGATCACAGATACGCAGTATTTT. Translated, it gives CASRYEEITDTQYF.

The rearrangement uses TRBV9 and TRBJ2-1; TRBD2 might be the D (6 bases). The CDR3 totals 13 residues. The V end lost 7 bases, the J end lost 5 bases, and 13 bases lay between the germline ends. The V gene's germline CDR1 is SGDLS and CDR2 YYNGEE. The CDR3 DNA reads as TGTGCCAGCTGCCCGCCGGGGGACAATGAGCAGTTCTTC. It is translated as CASCPPGDNEQFF.

This clonotype showed up many times. V gene TRBV20-1 combines with J gene TRBJ2-7; 11 positions agree with TRBD2. This CDR3 spans 14 amino acids. The V gene's germline CDR1 is DFQATT and CDR2 SNEGSKA (reference sequence). V dropped 1 base and J dropped 4; count of bases not matched to a gene: 3. CDR3 residues: CSARVAGGYYEQYF. In nucleotides, the CDR3 is TGCAGTGCTAGAGTAGCGGGGGGGTATTACGAGCAGTACTTC.

The chain links TRBV20-1 to TRBJ2-7, with D maybe TRBD1 (6 bases). Germline V gives CDR1 DFQATT, CDR2 SNEGSKA (reference sequence). The CDR3 is made up of 14 amino acids. Deletions cut 7 bases from V and 2 bases from J, with 18 bases between. CDR3 amino acids: CSVKSGQGPYEQYF. DNA for the CDR3: TGCAGTGTAAAATCGGGGCAGGGGCCCTACGAGCAGTACTTC.

This clonotype has just a few counts. The chain is built from TRBV2 and TRBJ1-1; perhaps TRBD1 as D (5 bases). The CDR3 is 16 residues long. The germline V gene encodes CDR1 SNHLY and CDR2 FYNNEI. The V gene lost 6 bases and the J gene lost 0 bases, with 17 bases spanning the gap. The CDR3 sequence: CASSSSRRGVNTEAFF. The CDR3 DNA follows: TGTGCCAGCAGCTCGTCGCGGCGGGGGGTGAACACTGAAGCTTTCTTT.

The chain couples TRBV21-1 to TRBJ2-2. TRBV21-1 is reported as a pseudogene. The CDR3 is 14 amino acids. The CDR3 nucleotides read TGTGCCAGCACCACGGGTTCGAACACCGGGGAGCTGTTTTTT. This gives the protein CASTTGSNTGELFF.

V gene TRBV5-6 combines with J gene TRBJ2-7, with D tentatively TRBD1 (6 bases). V lost 4 bases to trimming and J lost 4 bases, with 12 bases between them. The length of the CDR3 is 13 residues. Germline CDR1 SGHDT, CDR2 YYEEEE. CDR3 loop: CASSPITGYEQYF. The CDR3, as DNA: TGTGCCAGCAGCCCGATTACAGGGTACGAGCAGTACTTC.

This clonotype was picked up a small number of times. This rearrangement joins TRBV2 to TRBJ2-7; possibly TRBD2 for D (5 bases). The CDR3 is 15 residues long. V was shortened by 4 bases and J by 0 bases, with 13 bases between the two germline ends. Germline lookup yields CDR1 SNHLY and CDR2 FYNNEI. CDR3 coding DNA: TGTGCCAGCAGTGGACCAGCGGCCAGCTCCTACGAGCAGTACTTC. Translated: CASSGPAASSYEQYF.

This clonotype was recorded many times. This chain uses TRBV6-6 with TRBJ1-5; tentatively, D is TRBD1 (6 bases). The V gene lost 4 bases and the J gene lost 3 bases, with 10 bases spanning the gap. The CDR3 sequence is 14 residues long. The V gene's germline CDR1 is MNHNY and CDR2 SVGAGI (reference sequence). The CDR3 region is CASSSGVYNQPQHF. The CDR3 DNA follows: TGTGCCAGCAGTTCAGGGGTATACAATCAGCCCCAGCATTTT.

As to this clonotype: A much larger clone lies a single base off, so this may be a read error. The chain joins TRBV6-1 to TRBJ2-2, with no clear D. The CDR3 totals 13 residues. The V gene's germline CDR1 is MNHNS and CDR2 SASEGT. CDR3 DNA: TGTGCCGGCAGTGGGAAGAGCACCGGGGAGCTGTTTTTT. This sequence encodes CAGSGKSTGELFF.

CDR3 DNA: TGTGCCAGCAGCCTTACAGGCGGGAGAAGCTCCTATACGCAGTATTTT. Translating gives CASSLTGGRSSYTQYF. The V call is TRBV3-1, the J call TRBJ2-3, with 7 bases that match TRBD2. This CDR3 region has 16 residues. The germline V gene has CDR1 LGHDT and CDR2 YNNKEL (reference sequence). The trim removed 4 bases at V and 7 bases at J, leaving 14 bases unmatched.

This chain uses TRBV6-2 or TRBV6-3 with TRBJ1-1; perhaps TRBD1 as D (5 bases). Germline CDR1 MNHEY, CDR2 SVGEGT. CDR3 length: 16 residues. The germline V and J ends were trimmed by 4 bases and 3 bases, with 18 bases remaining between them. The CDR3 DNA reads TGTGCCAGCAGTTTGTTCCAGGGAATAGCTGACACTGAAGCTTTCTTT. Translating it yields CASSLFQGIADTEAFF.

V and J are TRBV6-1 and TRBJ1-5, with D maybe TRBD1 (6 bases). Germline assignment: CDR1 MNHNS and CDR2 SASEGT. The CDR3 has 17 amino acids. Trimming shortened V by 1 base and J by 1 base, and 14 bases separated the two germline ends. The CDR3 nucleotides read TGTGCCAGCAGTGAAGACGAGGGGGGGATAAGCAATCAGCCCCAGCATTTT. Protein: CASSEDEGGISNQPQHF.

A few counts support this clonotype. J is TRBJ1-3 and V is TRBV11-2, with D possibly matching TRBD1 (5 bases). The germline V gene has CDR1 SGHAT and CDR2 FQNNGV. Between the trimmed V and J ends, which lost 1 base and 3 bases, there was a span of 13 bases. This CDR3 contains 16 residues. CDR3 sequence (DNA): TGTGCCAGCAGCTTAGGGACATCTAGAGATGGAAACACCATATATTTT. This sequence encodes CASSLGTSRDGNTIYF.

This chain links TRBV5-1 with TRBJ2-2; no reliable D call. Deletions cut 7 bases from V and 7 bases from J, with 20 bases between. Germline CDR1 reads SGHRS; CDR2 reads YFSETQ. This CDR3 comprises 15 residues. CDR3 sequence (DNA): TGCGCCAGCGGATCCGGGTCCTTCATAAGCGGGGAGCTGTTTTTT. This sequence encodes CASGSGSFISGELFF. Full variable domain (remainder filled in from reference TRBV5-1 and TRBJ2-2): KAGVTQTPRYLIKTRGQQVTLSCSPISGHRSVSWYQQTPGQGLQFLFEYFSETQRNKGNFPGRFSGRQFSNSRSEMNVSTLELGDSALYLCASGSGSFISGELFFGEGSRLTVL.

The V call is TRBV18, the J call TRBJ1-4; D not resolved. In germline, CDR1 is KGHSH, CDR2 LQKENI. V was trimmed by 1 base and J by 7 bases, leaving 10 bases between them. This CDR3 has 14 amino acids. In DNA, the CDR3 is TGTGCCAGCTCACCACTAGCGTCCGCTGAAAAACTGTTTTTT. Its translation: CASSPLASAEKLFF. The whole variable domain, filled in from reference TRBV18 and TRBJ1-4, reads NAGVMQNPRHLVRRRGQEARLRCSPMKGHSHVYWYRQLPEEGLKFMVYLQKENIIDESGMPKERFSAEFPKEGPSILRIQQVVRGDSAAYFCASSPLASAEKLFFGSGTQLSVL.

The table lists this clonotype with a few counts. J is TRBJ2-1 and V is TRBV2; 14 nucleotides line up with TRBD2. Germline CDR1 is SNHLY and CDR2 is FYNNEI. Trimming at V came to 10 bases and at J to 7 bases, leaving 3 bases not matched to a gene. There are 13 residues in the CDR3. The CDR3 DNA reads as TGTGCCACCCGGACTAGCGGGGGGAATGAGCAGTTCTTC. This sequence encodes CATRTSGGNEQFF.

For this clonotype: This may be a read error: a much more frequent sequence differs by one nucleotide. V is TRBV5-1 and J is TRBJ1-5, with D hard to call. The CDR3 is 15 residues long. Looked up from germline, CDR1 is SGHRS and CDR2 is YFSETQ. In DNA form, the CDR3 reads TGCGCCAGCAGCTTAGGCACGAATAGCGATCAGCCCCAGCATTTT. This translates into CASSLGTNSDQPQHF. The full variable domain, its missing parts supplied by reference TRBV5-1 and TRBJ1-5, is KAGVTQTPRYLIKTRGQQVTLSCSPISGHRSVSWYQQTPGQGLQFLFEYFSETQRNKGNFPGRFSGRQFSNSRSEMNVSTLELGDSALYLCASSLGTNSDQPQHFGDGTRLSIL.

This sequence joins TRBV5-6 and TRBJ2-3; D is uncertain. The length of the CDR3 is 11 residues. V was trimmed by 2 bases and J by 8 bases, leaving 6 bases between them. Germline-derived CDR1 and CDR2 are SGHDT and YYEEEE. In DNA form, the CDR3 reads TGTGCCAGCAGCTTTAGAGGTACGCAGTATTTT. Encoded protein: CASSFRGTQYF.

The chain links TRBV11-1 to TRBJ2-3, with D unresolved. The CDR3 totals 14 residues. Trimming stripped 2 bases from V and 2 bases from J, with 8 bases between. CDR1 SGHAT and CDR2 FQDESV come from the germline V gene (reference sequence). CDR3 DNA sequence: TGTGCCAGCAGCTTACGCCCGATCACAGATACGCAGTATTTT. This sequence encodes CASSLRPITDTQYF. Full variable domain (outside the CDR3, taken from reference TRBV11-1 and TRBJ2-3): EAEVAQSPRYKITEKSQAVAFWCDPISGHATLYWYRQILGQGPELLVQFQDESVVDDSQLPKDRFSAERLKGVDSTLKIQPAELGDSAMYLCASSLRPITDTQYFGPGTRLTVL.

This clonotype was observed many times. The CDR3 loop is CASSVADSFSDYGYTF. CDR3 coding DNA: TGTGCCAGCAGCGTAGCGGACAGCTTTAGTGACTATGGCTACACCTTC. This chain uses TRBV9 with TRBJ1-2, with D possibly TRBD1 on 6 matching bases. Germline assignment: CDR1 SGDLS and CDR2 YYNGEE. The CDR3 is 16 residues long. The V end lost 0 bases, the J end lost 3 bases, and 15 bases lay between the germline ends.

Comment on this clonotype: A much larger clone differs by one base, so this may be a read error. The chain recombines TRBV28 with TRBJ2-1, with 8 bases lining up with TRBD2. CDR1 is MDHEN and CDR2 is SYDVKM in the germline V gene. The CDR3 loop spans 19 amino acids. The chain's CDR3 is CTSRDTLFSGKTDYNEQFF. The CDR3 DNA sequence: TGTACCAGCAGAGATACCCTTTTTAGCGGGAAGACTGACTACAATGAGCAGTTCTTC. Using reference TRBV28 and TRBJ2-1 for the parts outside the CDR3, the full variable domain is DVKVTQSSRYLVKRTGEKVFLECVQDMDHENMFWYRQDPGLGLRLIYFSYDVKMKEKGDIPEGYSVSREKKERFSLILESASTNQTSMYLCTSRDTLFSGKTDYNEQFFGPGTRLTVL.

The CDR3 region has the DNA TGTGCCAGCAGCCAAGTGGGGAGGAACTATGGCTACACCTTC. It encodes CASSQVGRNYGYTF. V is TRBV3-1 and J is TRBJ1-2; D remains unclear. V lost 1 base to trimming and J lost 2 bases, with 8 bases between them. Germline V gene sequence: CDR1 LGHDT, CDR2 YNNKEL (reference sequence). This CDR3 contains 14 residues.

This chain joins TRBV2 and TRBJ2-7, with no clear D. The CDR3 spans 13 residues. CDR1 and CDR2 from the germline V gene are SNHLY and FYNNEI. V was pared by 7 bases and J by 3 bases, with 13 bases between. The CDR3 here is CASNTNPDYEQYF. CDR3 sequence (DNA): TGTGCCAGCAACACGAACCCGGACTACGAGCAGTACTTC.

This clonotype was picked up a small number of times. The chain employs TRBV20-1 and TRBJ1-1, with TRBD1 as a possible D gene (6 bases). The CDR3 is 14 amino acids. Germline-derived CDR1 and CDR2 are DFQATT and SNEGSKA (reference sequence). V was cut by 4 bases and J by 1 base, with 13 bases left in between. CDR3 sequence (DNA): TGCAGTGCTATCTCTTCGGGGGCGAACACTGAAGCTTTCTTT. It yields the protein CSAISSGANTEAFF.